This T cell receptor (beta chain) appears in the sequencing data of a study of blood T cell repertoires in COVID-19. About the research overall: The samples span acute and convalescent COVID-19 from the United States, Italy and Spain. PBMCs, B-cell-depleted T cells, or T cells provided the cDNA or gDNA that made up the material.

The CDR3 spans 16 residues. The V end lost 0 bases, the J end lost 0 bases, and 6 bases lay between the germline ends. Germline assignment: CDR1 MNHEY and CDR2 SVGAGI. The authors' processing: By means of reference gene primer amplification, nucleated cell counts were estimated. The protocol was immunoSEQ multiplex PCR, while the TCRdb copy is restricted to in-frame clones and leaves out a portion. V and J calls and clone size are as listed in that table; D and trimming were resolved from the DNA. Among 140,000 to 150,000 clones listed, around nine tenths were seen once. Sequenced: peripheral blood. The source of this sequence is a human donor in a cohort sampled during active COVID-19. This rearrangement joins TRBV6-5 to TRBJ1-6; D not resolved. Written as DNA, the CDR3 is TGTGCCAGCAGTTACTCCGCGGCCTCCTATAATTCACCCCTCCACTTT. Its translation is CASSYSAASYNSPLHF.